What follows are 7 T cell receptor beta chains derived from one specimen sequenced in a study of T-cell reconstitution after alpha-beta-depleted transplantation in children. This sample's TCRbeta library carried unique molecular identifier barcodes. MiXCR, run by TCRdb on the PCR reads, gives a single entry per CDR3 protein. The sample contains approximately 400,000 distinct CDR3 sequences, 11% of which appear only once. The starting material was PBMCs from the stem cell graft donor, obtained from the stem cell graft. The receptors come from a human donor who donated a stem cell graft to a child with acute myeloid leukemia.

J is TRBJ2-5 and V is TRBV10-1; a weak D match, TRBD1 (5 bases). Trimming took 3 bases from V and 6 from J, leaving 11 bases between them. Germline CDR1 reads WNHNN; CDR2 reads SYGVQD (reference sequence). The CDR3 spans 13 residues. This CDR3 reads CASSETGRKTQYF. DNA for the CDR3: TGCGCCAGCAGTGAAACAGGTCGGAAGACCCAGTACTTC.

This sequence joins TRBV19 and TRBJ2-4; maybe TRBD1 (6 bases). CDR3 length: 20 residues. Trimming stripped 3 bases from V and 0 bases from J, with 24 bases between. In germline, CDR1 is LNHDA, CDR2 SQIVND (reference sequence). The CDR3 region is CASSIIGQGPETLAKNIQYF. CDR3 coding DNA: TGTGCCAGTAGTATTATAGGCCAGGGGCCAGAAACCCTAGCCAAAAACATTCAGTACTTC.

This clonotype was found many times. This rearrangement joins TRBV7-6 to TRBJ1-1; no clear D. This CDR3 is built from 13 residues. V was clipped by 1 base and J by 4 bases, with 7 bases between them. The V gene's germline CDR1 is SGHVS and CDR2 FNYEAQ. The CDR3 spells CASSLEIATEAFF. CDR3 in DNA: TGTGCCAGCAGCTTAGAGATTGCCACTGAAGCTTTCTTT.

The chain links TRBV20-1 to TRBJ1-5; D is undetermined. The ends were cut back, 0 bases at V and 1 base at J, with 10 bases in the middle. Germline CDR1 and CDR2: DFQATT and SNEGSKA (reference sequence). The CDR3 has 15 amino acids. DNA for the CDR3: TGCAGTGCTAGAGATCAGGCGGGCAGCAATCAGCCCCAGCATTTT. Protein product: CSARDQAGSNQPQHF.

The chain combines TRBV13 with TRBJ2-3; 14 nucleotides align to TRBD2. V lost 4 bases and J lost 2; bases outside the gene matches: 14. Germline-derived CDR1 and CDR2 are PRHDT and FYEKMQ (reference sequence). This CDR3 has 20 residues. This CDR3 is CASSSPQGPTSGRATDTQYF. The CDR3, as DNA: TGTGCCAGCAGCTCTCCCCAGGGTCCGACTAGCGGGAGGGCCACAGATACGCAGTATTTT.

This clonotype came up many times. The chain employs TRBV20-1 and TRBJ2-1, with TRBD2 identical over 10 bases. Germline V gene lookup returns CDR1 DFQATT and CDR2 SNEGSKA (reference sequence). Germline trimming cut 6 bases from V and 7 bases from J; bases unmatched to any gene: 9. This CDR3 has 14 residues. The CDR3 region is CSAPEAGGRNEQFF. CDR3 DNA sequence: TGCAGTGCCCCCGAAGCGGGAGGGCGAAATGAGCAGTTCTTC.

The chain recombines TRBV11-2 with TRBJ2-2, with D perhaps TRBD1 (5 bases). Germline V gene data show CDR1 as SGHAT and CDR2 as FQNNGV. V shed 2 bases and J shed 7 bases, with 14 bases lying between them. The CDR3 loop spans 15 amino acids. The CDR3 nucleotides read TGTGCCAGCAGCTTAAATGGGGCGGTTGGCGGGGAGCTGTTTTTT. Encoded protein: CASSLNGAVGGELFF.